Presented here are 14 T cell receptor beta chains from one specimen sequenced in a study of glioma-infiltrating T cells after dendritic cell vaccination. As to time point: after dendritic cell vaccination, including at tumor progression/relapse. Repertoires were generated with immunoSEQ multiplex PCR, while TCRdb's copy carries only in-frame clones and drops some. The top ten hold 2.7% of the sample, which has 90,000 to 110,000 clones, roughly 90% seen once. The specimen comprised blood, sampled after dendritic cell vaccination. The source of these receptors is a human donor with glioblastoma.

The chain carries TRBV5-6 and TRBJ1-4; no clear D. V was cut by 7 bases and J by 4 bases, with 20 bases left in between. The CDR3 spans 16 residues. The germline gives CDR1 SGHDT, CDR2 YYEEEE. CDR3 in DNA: TGTGCCAGCTCCAACCGAGGGCCAGACCTTAATGAAAAACTGTTTTTT. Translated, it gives CASSNRGPDLNEKLFF. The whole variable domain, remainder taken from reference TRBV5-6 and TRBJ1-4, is DAGVTQSPTHLIKTRGQQVTLRCSPKSGHDTVSWYQQALGQGPQFIFQYYEEEERQRGNFPDRFSGHQFPNYSSELNVNALLLGDSALYLCASSNRGPDLNEKLFFGSGTQLSVL.

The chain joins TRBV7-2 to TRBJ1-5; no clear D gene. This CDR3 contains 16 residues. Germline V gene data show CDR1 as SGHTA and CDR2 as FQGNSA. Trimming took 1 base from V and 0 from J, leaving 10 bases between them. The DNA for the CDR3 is TGTGCCAGCAGCTTAGTGGCCGGGTATAGCAATCAGCCCCAGCATTTT. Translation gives CASSLVAGYSNQPQHF.

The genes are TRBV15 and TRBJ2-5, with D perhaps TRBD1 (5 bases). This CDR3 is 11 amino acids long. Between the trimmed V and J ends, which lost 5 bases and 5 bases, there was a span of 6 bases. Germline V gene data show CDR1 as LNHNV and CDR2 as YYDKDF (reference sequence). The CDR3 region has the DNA TGTGCCACCAGCCCAGGGGAGACCCAGTACTTC. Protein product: CATSPGETQYF.

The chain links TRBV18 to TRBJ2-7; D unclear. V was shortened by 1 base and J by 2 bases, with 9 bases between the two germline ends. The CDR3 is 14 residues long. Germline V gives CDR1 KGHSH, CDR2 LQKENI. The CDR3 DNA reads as TGTGCCAGCTCACCACAAGACAAGCCCTACGAGCAGTACTTC. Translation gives CASSPQDKPYEQYF.

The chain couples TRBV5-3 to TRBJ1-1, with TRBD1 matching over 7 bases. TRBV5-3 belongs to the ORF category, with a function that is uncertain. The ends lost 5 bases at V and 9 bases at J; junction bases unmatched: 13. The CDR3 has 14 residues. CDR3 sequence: CARRPDRRVVQAFF. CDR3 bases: TGTGCCAGAAGACCGGACAGGAGGGTTGTGCAAGCTTTCTTT.

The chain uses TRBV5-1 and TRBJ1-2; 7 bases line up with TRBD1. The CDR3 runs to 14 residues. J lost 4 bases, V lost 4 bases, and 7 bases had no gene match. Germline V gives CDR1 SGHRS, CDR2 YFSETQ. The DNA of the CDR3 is TGCGCCAGCAGCGGAAACAGGGGAGTCTATGGCTACACCTTC. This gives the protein CASSGNRGVYGYTF.

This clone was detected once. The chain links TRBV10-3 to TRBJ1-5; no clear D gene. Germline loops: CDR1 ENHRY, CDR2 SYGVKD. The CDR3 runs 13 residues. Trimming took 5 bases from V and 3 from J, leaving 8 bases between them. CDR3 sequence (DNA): TGTGCCATCAGTTCTGACAACAATCAGCCCCAGCATTTT. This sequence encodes CAISSDNNQPQHF.

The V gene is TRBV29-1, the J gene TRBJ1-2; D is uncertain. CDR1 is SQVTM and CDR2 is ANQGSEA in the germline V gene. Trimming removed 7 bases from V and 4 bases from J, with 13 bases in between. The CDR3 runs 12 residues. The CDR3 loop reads CSAGQRVYGYTF. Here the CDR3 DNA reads TGCAGCGCCGGGCAGCGGGTCTATGGCTACACCTTC.

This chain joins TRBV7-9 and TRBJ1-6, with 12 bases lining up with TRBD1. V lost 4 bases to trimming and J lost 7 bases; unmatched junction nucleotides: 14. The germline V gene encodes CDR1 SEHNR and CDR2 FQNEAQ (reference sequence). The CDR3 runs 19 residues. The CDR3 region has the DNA TGTGCCAGCAGCTGGCCCCCGGGACAGGGGGCGATGGGGAATTCACCCCTCCACTTT. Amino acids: CASSWPPGQGAMGNSPLHF.

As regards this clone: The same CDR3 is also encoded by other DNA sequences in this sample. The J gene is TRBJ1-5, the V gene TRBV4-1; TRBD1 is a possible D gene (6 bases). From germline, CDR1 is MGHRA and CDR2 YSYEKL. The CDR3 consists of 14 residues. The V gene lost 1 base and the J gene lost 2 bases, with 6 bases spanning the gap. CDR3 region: CASSQGQGNQPQHF. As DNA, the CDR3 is TGCGCCAGCAGCCAAGGACAGGGCAATCAGCCCCAGCATTTT.

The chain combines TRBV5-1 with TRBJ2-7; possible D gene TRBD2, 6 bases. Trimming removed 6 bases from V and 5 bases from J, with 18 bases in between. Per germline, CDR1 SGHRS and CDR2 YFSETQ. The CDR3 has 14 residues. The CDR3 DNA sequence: TGCGCCAGCACCATCACGAGCGGACTACACGAGCAGTACTTC. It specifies CASTITSGLHEQYF. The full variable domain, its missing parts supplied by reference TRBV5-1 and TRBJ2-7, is KAGVTQTPRYLIKTRGQQVTLSCSPISGHRSVSWYQQTPGQGLQFLFEYFSETQRNKGNFPGRFSGRQFSNSRSEMNVSTLELGDSALYLCASTITSGLHEQYFGPGTRLTVT.

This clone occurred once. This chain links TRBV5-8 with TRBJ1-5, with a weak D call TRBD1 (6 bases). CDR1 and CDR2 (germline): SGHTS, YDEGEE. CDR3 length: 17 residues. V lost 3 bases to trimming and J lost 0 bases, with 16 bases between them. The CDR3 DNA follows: TGTGCCAGCAGCTCCTTGGGGACAATTTATAGCAATCAGCCCCAGCATTTT. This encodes CASSSLGTIYSNQPQHF.

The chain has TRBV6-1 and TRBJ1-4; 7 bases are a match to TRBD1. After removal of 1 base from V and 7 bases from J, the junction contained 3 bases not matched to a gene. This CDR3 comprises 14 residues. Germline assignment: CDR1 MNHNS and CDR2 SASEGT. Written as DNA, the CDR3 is TGTGCCAGCAGTGAAGGCCGACAGGGTGAAAAACTGTTTTTT. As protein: CASSEGRQGEKLFF.

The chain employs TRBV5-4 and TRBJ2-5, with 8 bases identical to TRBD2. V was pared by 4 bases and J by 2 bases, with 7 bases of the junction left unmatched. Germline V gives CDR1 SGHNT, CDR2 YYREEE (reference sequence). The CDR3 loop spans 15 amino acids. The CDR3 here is CASSDKRELQETQYF. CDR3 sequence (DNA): TGTGCCAGCAGCGATAAGCGGGAGTTACAAGAGACCCAGTACTTC.